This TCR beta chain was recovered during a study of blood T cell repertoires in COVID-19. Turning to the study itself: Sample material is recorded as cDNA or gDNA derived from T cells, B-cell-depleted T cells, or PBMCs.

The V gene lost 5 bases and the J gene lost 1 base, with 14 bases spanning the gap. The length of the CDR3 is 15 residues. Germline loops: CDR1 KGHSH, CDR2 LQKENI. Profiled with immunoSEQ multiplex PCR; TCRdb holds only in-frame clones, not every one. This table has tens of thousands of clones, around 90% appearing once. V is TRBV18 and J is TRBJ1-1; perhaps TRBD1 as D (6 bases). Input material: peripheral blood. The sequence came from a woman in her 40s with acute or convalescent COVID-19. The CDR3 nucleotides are TGTGCCAGCTCAGACAGTCAGGGGACGAACACTGAAGCTTTCTTT. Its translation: CASSDSQGTNTEAFF.